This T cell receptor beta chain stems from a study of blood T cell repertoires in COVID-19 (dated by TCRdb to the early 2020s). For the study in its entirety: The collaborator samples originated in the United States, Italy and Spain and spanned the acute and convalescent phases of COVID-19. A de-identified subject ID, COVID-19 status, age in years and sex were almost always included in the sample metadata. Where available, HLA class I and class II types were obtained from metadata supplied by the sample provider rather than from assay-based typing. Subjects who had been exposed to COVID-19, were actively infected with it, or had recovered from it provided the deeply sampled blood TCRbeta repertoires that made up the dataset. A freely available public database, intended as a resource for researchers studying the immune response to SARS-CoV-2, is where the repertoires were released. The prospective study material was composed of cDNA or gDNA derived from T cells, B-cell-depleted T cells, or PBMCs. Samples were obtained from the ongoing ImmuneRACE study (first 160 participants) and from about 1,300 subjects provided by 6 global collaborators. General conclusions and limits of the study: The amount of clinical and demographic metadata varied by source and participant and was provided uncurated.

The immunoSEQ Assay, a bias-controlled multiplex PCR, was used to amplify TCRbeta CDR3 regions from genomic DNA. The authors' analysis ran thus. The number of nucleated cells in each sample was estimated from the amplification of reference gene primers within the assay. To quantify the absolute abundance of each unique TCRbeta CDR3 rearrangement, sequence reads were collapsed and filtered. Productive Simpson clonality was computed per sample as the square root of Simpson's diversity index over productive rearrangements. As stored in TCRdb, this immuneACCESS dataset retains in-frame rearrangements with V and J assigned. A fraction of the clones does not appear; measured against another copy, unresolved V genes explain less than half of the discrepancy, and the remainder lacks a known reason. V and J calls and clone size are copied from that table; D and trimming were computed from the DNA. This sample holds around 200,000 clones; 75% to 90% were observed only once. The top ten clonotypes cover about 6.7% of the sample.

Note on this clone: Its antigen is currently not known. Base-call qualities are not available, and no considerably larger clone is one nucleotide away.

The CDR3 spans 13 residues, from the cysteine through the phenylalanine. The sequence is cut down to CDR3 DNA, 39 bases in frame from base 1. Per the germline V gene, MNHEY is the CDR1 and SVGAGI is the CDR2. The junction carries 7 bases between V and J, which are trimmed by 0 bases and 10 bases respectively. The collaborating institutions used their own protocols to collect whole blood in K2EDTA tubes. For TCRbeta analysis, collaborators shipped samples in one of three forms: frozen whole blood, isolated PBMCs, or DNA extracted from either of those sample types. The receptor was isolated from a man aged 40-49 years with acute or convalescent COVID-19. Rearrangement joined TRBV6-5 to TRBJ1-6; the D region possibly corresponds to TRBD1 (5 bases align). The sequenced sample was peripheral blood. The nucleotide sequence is TGTGCCAGCAGTTACTCGAAGGGGTCACCCCTCCACTTT. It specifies CASSYSKGSPLHF.